This is a list of T cell receptor beta chains from one sample in a study of cytomegalovirus exposure and HLA in healthy donors. Clones were read by immunoSEQ multiplex PCR, and TCRdb kept only the in-frame ones, dropping some. The table shows some 100,000 clones, with 79% occurring only once. The sequencing sample was made of PBMCs. Receptors originate from a male donor in good health and CMV-seropositive. CDR3s include the opening cysteine and the closing phenylalanine or tryptophan. A D gene is named only where the DNA matches it firmly. Size tells how often a clone was seen (once, few, many) or the class of an expanded clone, and some rows leave it out.

V gene	D gene	clone size	CDR3 length	J gene	CDR3 DNA	CDR3 protein
TRBV18	TRBD1	.	15	TRBJ1-2	TGTGCCAGCTCAACGACCAGGGGGGAAAACTATGGCTACACCTTC	CASSTTRGENYGYTF
TRBV4-1	.	.	15	TRBJ2-7	TGCGCCAGCAGCCTCACGTCAGCGGTTACCTACGAGCAGTACTTC	CASSLTSAVTYEQYF
TRBV6-1	TRBD1	.	15	TRBJ1-5	TGTGCCAGCAGTGCTACGGGACAGCCTAATCAGCCCCAGCATTTT	CASSATGQPNQPQHF
TRBV6-1	.	.	13	TRBJ1-2	TGTGCCAGCAGTGAAGACAGGTTTAATGGCTACACCTTC	CASSEDRFNGYTF
TRBV9	.	.	14	TRBJ2-5	TGTGCCAGCAGCGACGGACTCCTCCAAGAGACCCAGTACTTC	CASSDGLLQETQYF
TRBV2	.	.	14	TRBJ1-1	TGTGCCAGCAGGCCCAGGGGTTCGTACACTGAAGCTTTCTTT	CASRPRGSYTEAFF
TRBV7-9	.	few	15	TRBJ2-7	TGTGCCAGCAGCTTAGGTGGGGGGTCAGGCCACGAGCAGTACTTC	CASSLGGGSGHEQYF
TRBV5-1	TRBD1	.	14	TRBJ2-7	TGCGCCAGCAGCTGGGGGACAGGGGAGTACGAGCAGTACTTC	CASSWGTGEYEQYF
TRBV21-1	.	once	13	TRBJ1-1	TGTGCCAGCAGCAACGGTCCGGGCACTGAAGCTTTCTTT	CASSNGPGTEAFF
TRBV6-6	.	.	15	TRBJ1-2	TGTGCCAGCAGCTTAGAACAGGGATACAACTATGGCTACACCTTC	CASSLEQGYNYGYTF
TRBV6-5	TRBD1	few	14	TRBJ1-4	TGTGCCAGCAGGTTGGACAGGGGGTGGGAAAAACTGTTTTTT	CASRLDRGWEKLFF
TRBV25-1	.	.	15	TRBJ2-3	TGTGCCAGCAGTGAATTCGGGGGTTTGACAGATACGCAGTATTTT	CASSEFGGLTDTQYF
TRBV4-1	.	few	15	TRBJ1-2	TGCGCCAGCAGCCAAAGGAAGGGGCAGGGTCATGGCTACACCTTC	CASSQRKGQGHGYTF
TRBV4-1	.	.	15	TRBJ1-3	TGCGCCAGCAGTCCTTGGGACTTTTCTGGAAACACCATATATTTT	CASSPWDFSGNTIYF
TRBV2	TRBD2	.	15	TRBJ2-5	TGTGCCAGCAGCGCCTTGCTAGCGGGGGAAGAGACCCAGTACTTC	CASSALLAGEETQYF
TRBV7-9	.	few	14	TRBJ1-2	TGTGCCAGCAGCTTAGACGGGACTCTCTATGGCTACACCTTC	CASSLDGTLYGYTF
TRBV2	.	.	11	TRBJ2-3	TGTGCCAGCAGGGGGAGGGGGACGCAGTATTTT	CASRGRGTQYF
TRBV5-1	.	few	13	TRBJ1-1	TGCGCCAGCAGCCCCAGGTGGGACACTGAAGCTTTCTTT	CASSPRWDTEAFF
TRBV19	TRBD1	.	16	TRBJ1-2	TGTGCCAGTAGTCCCTCCGGGACAGGGGGCTTTTATGGCTACACCTTC	CASSPSGTGGFYGYTF
TRBV30	.	.	14	TRBJ2-7	TGTGCCTGGAACCCTTACACCAACTCCTACGAGCAGTACTTC	CAWNPYTNSYEQYF
TRBV15	TRBD1	.	15	TRBJ1-2	TGTGCCACCAGCAGAAGACAGGGGGCCTGGTATGGCTACACCTTC	CATSRRQGAWYGYTF
TRBV18	.	.	16	TRBJ2-2	TGTGCCAGCTCACCACCCCCCAGGGCTAACACCGGGGAGCTGTTTTTT	CASSPPPRANTGELFF
TRBV6-5	.	.	15	TRBJ1-4	TGTGCCAGCAGCCCGCCGGGGGGGCGCCGTGAAAAACTGTTTTTT	CASSPPGGRREKLFF
TRBV7-8	.	.	16	TRBJ2-4	TGTGCCAGCAGCCCCCAGTCAACCGGGGCCAAAAACATTCAGTACTTC	CASSPQSTGAKNIQYF
TRBV4-1	TRBD1	.	18	TRBJ2-6	TGCGCCAGCAGCCAAGTTGGGACAGTGAACTCTGGGGCCAACGTCCTGACTTTC	CASSQVGTVNSGANVLTF
TRBV7-9	TRBD1	once	13	TRBJ2-7	TGTGCCAGCAGCCGCAGGACAGGGGGGGTGCAGTACTTC	CASSRRTGGVQYF
TRBV5-1	TRBD1	.	16	TRBJ1-4	TGCGCCAGCAGCTTGGGACAGGGGGCAACTAATGAAAAACTGTTTTTT	CASSLGQGATNEKLFF
TRBV12-5	.	.	16	TRBJ1-1	TGTGCTAGTGGTTTGCCCTCCTGGGGCGGGAACACTGAAGCTTTCTTT	CASGLPSWGGNTEAFF
TRBV11-3	TRBD1	.	15	TRBJ1-1	TGTGCCAGCAGCCGGTCAGGGGGCATGAACACTGAAGCTTTCTTT	CASSRSGGMNTEAFF
TRBV7-6	TRBD2	.	15	TRBJ2-3	TGTGCCAGCAGCTTAGAGACTAGCGGAGGAGATACGCAGTATTTT	CASSLETSGGDTQYF
TRBV4-3	TRBD1	.	16	TRBJ2-7	TGCGCCAGCAGCCAAGAGGGGTCTTTAACAGGGGACGAGCAGTACTTC	CASSQEGSLTGDEQYF
TRBV30	.	.	14	TRBJ2-2	TGTGCCTATCGGGACTTAACGAACACCGGGGAGCTGTTTTTT	CAYRDLTNTGELFF
TRBV6-6	.	.	14	TRBJ1-3	TGTGCCAGCAGGGATTCGACACTTGGAAACACCATATATTTT	CASRDSTLGNTIYF
TRBV9	.	.	14	TRBJ2-7	TGTGCCAGCAGCGTAGAGGCAGGGCGGGGCGAGCAGTACTTC	CASSVEAGRGEQYF
TRBV30	.	.	12	TRBJ1-5	TGTGCCTGGAGTTCCCGAAGGGGGCCCCAGCATTTT	CAWSSRRGPQHF
TRBV11-2	.	.	14	TRBJ2-7	TGTGCCAGCAGCTTTTTAAGAGGTGGATACGAGCAGTACTTC	CASSFLRGGYEQYF
TRBV6-6	.	.	13	TRBJ2-2	TGTGCCAGTGTTAGGGGGCGGGGCGGGGAGCTGTTTTTT	CASVRGRGGELFF
TRBV5-1	TRBD2	.	17	TRBJ2-3	TGCGCCAGCAGCCCGGGGACTAGCGGGGGGCCCCGAGATACGCAGTATTTT	CASSPGTSGGPRDTQYF
TRBV29-1	.	.	14	TRBJ2-1	TGCAGCTGCCGGGGAGGGGGCGTTCGGGAGGGGCAGTTCTTC	CSCRGGGVREGQFF
TRBV7-7	TRBD2	.	17	TRBJ2-1	TGTGCTAGCAGCAGACTAGCGGGGGGGCAAAGCGTCAATGAGCAGTTCTTC	CASSRLAGGQSVNEQFF
TRBV14	.	.	15	TRBJ1-1	TGTGCCAGCAGCCAAGCAGGGGCGGGGAACACTGAAGCTTTCTTT	CASSQAGAGNTEAFF
TRBV7-2	TRBD2	.	17	TRBJ2-3	TGTGCCAGCAGCTTAGCGCGGCTAGCGGGGGAGCTGGATACGCAGTATTTT	CASSLARLAGELDTQYF
TRBV19	.	once	16	TRBJ1-5	TGTGCCAGTAGTATTACAGGGCGCCGGGGCAATCAGCCCCAGCATTTT	CASSITGRRGNQPQHF
TRBV6-1	.	.	15	TRBJ1-6	TGTGCCAGCAGTGAAGGTCGAACAGGCAATTCACCCCTCCACTTT	CASSEGRTGNSPLHF
TRBV6-5	TRBD2	.	14	TRBJ2-5	TGTGCCAGCACTCAGCGGGGGAGGGGGGAGACCCAGTACTTC	CASTQRGRGETQYF
TRBV11-2	.	.	14	TRBJ1-2	TGTGCCAGCAGCTTAGGTGCGCAGGTCTATGGCTACACCTTC	CASSLGAQVYGYTF
TRBV6-5	.	.	15	TRBJ2-3	TGTGCCAGCAGTTACGGCGGGGCTAGCACAGATACGCAGTATTTT	CASSYGGASTDTQYF
TRBV6-1	.	.	13	TRBJ2-7	TGTGCCAGCAGGCGAGGGGGAGACAACGAGCAGTACTTC	CASRRGGDNEQYF
TRBV5-1	TRBD2	.	12	TRBJ2-7	TGCGCCAGCAGCGACGGGACTAGCGGGCTGTACTTC	CASSDGTSGLYF